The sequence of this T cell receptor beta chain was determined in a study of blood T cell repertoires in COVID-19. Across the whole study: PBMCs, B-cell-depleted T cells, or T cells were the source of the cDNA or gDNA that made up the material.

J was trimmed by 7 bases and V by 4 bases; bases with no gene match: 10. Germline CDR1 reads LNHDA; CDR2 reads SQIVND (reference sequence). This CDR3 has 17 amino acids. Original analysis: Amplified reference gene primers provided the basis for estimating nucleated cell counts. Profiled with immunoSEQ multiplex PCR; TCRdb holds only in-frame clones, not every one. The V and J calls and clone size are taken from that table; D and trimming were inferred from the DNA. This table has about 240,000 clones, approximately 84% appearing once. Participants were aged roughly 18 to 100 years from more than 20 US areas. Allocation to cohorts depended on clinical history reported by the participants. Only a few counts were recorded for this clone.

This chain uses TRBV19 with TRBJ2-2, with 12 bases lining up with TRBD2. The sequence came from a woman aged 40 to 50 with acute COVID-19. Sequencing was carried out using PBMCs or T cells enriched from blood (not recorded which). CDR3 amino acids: CASSTGLAGRGIGELFF. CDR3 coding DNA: TGTGCCAGTAGTACCGGACTAGCGGGACGAGGGATCGGGGAGCTGTTTTTT.